Sequencing of this T cell receptor beta chain was carried out in a study of cytomegalovirus exposure and HLA in healthy donors. 60 Vbeta and 13 Jbeta primers were used in PCR. TCRdb keeps only in-frame clones here, not all; method: immunoSEQ multiplex PCR. The repertoire consists of 100,000 to 150,000 clones, with roughly 72% occurring once and the leading ten covering 7.3%. General observations from the study: The study labeled around 160 TCR beta chains cytomegalovirus-associated. The majority of CMV-associated TCR beta chains were reported as apparently HLA-restricted in a later analysis.

All donors participated as healthy donors of bone marrow. This clone has just a few counts. The antigen remains unidentified. Germline values: CDR1 LNHNV, CDR2 YYDKDF (reference sequence). This CDR3 contains 15 residues. Trimming removed 0 bases at V and 1 base at J, with 10 bases between. The chain uses TRBV15 and TRBJ2-7; D is ambiguous. The sample was PBMCs. The TCR sequence derives from a male donor in good health and CMV-seronegative. CDR3 DNA: TGTGCCACCAGCAGAGATATGGGCAGTTCCTACGAGCAGTACTTC. Amino acid sequence: CATSRDMGSSYEQYF.